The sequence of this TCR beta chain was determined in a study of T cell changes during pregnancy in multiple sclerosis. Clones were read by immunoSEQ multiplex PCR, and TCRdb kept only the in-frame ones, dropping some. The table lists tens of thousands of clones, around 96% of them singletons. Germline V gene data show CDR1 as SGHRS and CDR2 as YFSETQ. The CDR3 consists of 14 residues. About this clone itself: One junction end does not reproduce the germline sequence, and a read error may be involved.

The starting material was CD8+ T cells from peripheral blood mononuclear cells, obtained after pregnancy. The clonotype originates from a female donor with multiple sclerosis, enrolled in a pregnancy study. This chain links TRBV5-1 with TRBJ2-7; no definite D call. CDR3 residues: CASSLRRDSFEQYF. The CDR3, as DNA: TGCGCCAGCAGCTTGAGGCGTGACTCCTTCGAGCAGTACTTC.